The source of this T cell receptor (beta chain) is a study of blood T cell repertoires in COVID-19. The overall study: The study drew acute and convalescent COVID-19 samples from the United States, Italy and Spain.

The V gene's germline CDR1 is KGHDR and CDR2 SFDVKD. The V and J ends lost 4 bases and 7 bases, in that order; junction bases with no gene match: 11. The CDR3 loop spans 15 amino acids. This table comes from immunoSEQ multiplex PCR, and its TCRdb copy is limited to in-frame clones, with some not included. The sample includes some 300,000 clones, about 87% of them seen just once. Sequencing was performed on peripheral blood. The source is a man between 65 and 80 years old with acute or convalescent COVID-19. The chain employs TRBV24-1 and TRBJ2-5; 7 bases agree with TRBD1. CDR3 bases: TGTGCCACCAGTGACCCGGGACAGACTTCTTGGACCCAGTACTTC. It encodes CATSDPGQTSWTQYF.